This T cell receptor (beta chain) was identified in a study of blood T cell repertoires in COVID-19. Study at large: Specimens from acute and convalescent COVID-19 originated in the United States, Italy and Spain. Nucleic acid was either cDNA or gDNA, and it came from T cells, B-cell-depleted T cells, or PBMCs.

In the study's own analysis: Amplification with reference gene primers provided the estimates of nucleated cell counts. TCRdb's copy holds only in-frame clones and misses some; the assay was immunoSEQ multiplex PCR. V and J calls and clone size come straight from that table; D and trimming were deduced from the DNA. The sample lists 180,000 or so clones, roughly 90% occurring once. This receptor was identified in a woman between 50 and 59 years old with acute or convalescent COVID-19. Sequencing input: peripheral blood.

CDR3 loop: CASSFQGQMNTEAFF. In DNA, the CDR3 is TGTGCCAGCAGCTTCCAGGGACAGATGAACACTGAAGCTTTCTTT. The chain is built from TRBV5-5 and TRBJ1-1; 7 bases fit TRBD1. CDR3 size: 15 residues. Germline V gene lookup returns CDR1 SGHKS and CDR2 YYEKEE (reference sequence). J lost 0 bases, V lost 2 bases, and 4 bases had no gene match. Supplemented by reference TRBV5-5 and TRBJ1-1, the full variable domain reads DAGVTQSPTHLIKTRGQQVTLRCSPISGHKSVSWYQQVLGQGPQFIFQYYEKEERGRGNFPDRFSARQFPNYSSELNVNALLLGDSALYLCASSFQGQMNTEAFFGQGTRLTVV.